A single sample is the source of the 6 T cell receptor beta chains below, sequenced in a study of neurological immune-mediated disorders. TCRdb reprocessed the 5' RACE reads via MiXCR and lists one record per CDR3 protein. The repertoire includes about 120,000 distinct CDR3 sequences, 3.2% of them detected once, and around 1.2% sits in the top ten. Sequencing used PBMCs. These receptors all come from a young woman with multiple sclerosis.

This clonotype has a count of ten or more. CDR3 DNA: TGTGCCAGTAAAAGACAGGGCGGTGATTCACCCCTCCACTTT. Protein product: CASKRQGGDSPLHF. The genes are TRBV19 and TRBJ1-6, with 7 bases fitting TRBD1. In germline, CDR1 is LNHDA, CDR2 SQIVND (reference sequence). The CDR3 spans 14 residues. V was pared by 7 bases and J by 8 bases, with 8 bases of the junction left unmatched.

At least ten counts were recorded for this clonotype. The CDR3 reads CSARGRAFLYEQYF. The CDR3 bases are TGCAGTGCTAGGGGGAGGGCTTTCCTCTACGAGCAGTACTTC. This sequence joins TRBV20-1 and TRBJ2-7; 7 nucleotides match TRBD2. CDR3 length: 14 amino acids. CDR1 and CDR2 (germline): DFQATT, SNEGSKA (reference sequence). V was clipped by 3 bases and J by 3 bases; unmatched bases: 8.

There are many counts of this clonotype. The J gene is TRBJ2-1, the V gene TRBV9; D remains unclear. The CDR3 consists of 15 residues. Germline loops: CDR1 SGDLS, CDR2 YYNGEE. V was clipped by 0 bases and J by 1 base, with 8 bases between them. CDR3 nucleotides: TGTGCCAGCAGCGTAGACGTTCAATCCTACAATGAGCAGTTCTTC. Its translation is CASSVDVQSYNEQFF.

The table lists this clonotype with many counts. The CDR3 DNA sequence: TGCGCCAGCAGCTTCACAGAGTACAATGAGCAGTTCTTC. Its protein product is CASSFTEYNEQFF. The rearrangement uses TRBV5-1 and TRBJ2-1; no reliable D call. Deletions cut 2 bases from V and 4 bases from J, with 7 bases between. CDR3 size: 13 residues. The germline CDR1 and CDR2 sequences are SGHRS and YFSETQ.

There are many counts of this clonotype. This sequence joins TRBV12-3 or TRBV12-4 and TRBJ1-1; D gene uncertain. This CDR3 is 11 amino acids long. Between the trimmed V and J ends, which lost 7 bases and 2 bases, there was a span of 5 bases. This CDR3 reads CASNYNTEAFF. In nucleotides, the CDR3 is TGTGCCAGCAACTACAACACTGAAGCTTTCTTT.

The sample holds many counts of this clonotype. The CDR3 is CASSLLGGGYTF. The DNA for the CDR3 is TGTGCCAGCAGTTTACTAGGGGGAGGCTACACCTTC. This chain connects TRBV12-3 or TRBV12-4 to TRBJ1-2; possible D gene TRBD1, 6 bases. CDR3 size: 12 residues. V was shortened by 2 bases and J by 8 bases, with 9 bases between the two germline ends.